Listed below are T cell receptor beta chains from one sample, sequenced in a study of shared clonotypes between healthy human individuals. Some clones are missing from TCRdb's copy, which holds only in-frame ones; the method was immunoSEQ multiplex PCR. Of millions of clones in the sample, approximately 90% are singletons; the top ten hold roughly 0.14%. Input material: naive CD4+ T cells sorted from blood. The source is a man between 18 and 29 years old in good health. CDR3s include the opening cysteine and the closing phenylalanine or tryptophan. Each record gives: D gene, clone size, J gene, V gene, CDR3 DNA, CDR3 protein. The D gene is left open where the match is weak. Clone sizes are given selectively: once, few, many, or a class where the clone is expanded.

.,few,TRBJ1-5,TRBV28,TGTGCCAGCAGTTCCCTACAGGGTTCCGTTAGCAATCAGCCCCAGCATTTT,CASSSLQGSVSNQPQHF
.,.,TRBJ2-7,TRBV4-3,TGCGCCAGCAGCGAGAAAGCCCGCCCGCTAACCTACGAGCAGTACTTC,CASSEKARPLTYEQYF
.,.,TRBJ1-5,TRBV2,TGTGCCAGCAGGACTCAAGGTAGCAATCAGCCCCAGCATTTT,CASRTQGSNQPQHF
.,few,TRBJ1-6,TRBV6-1,TGTGCCAGCAGTGGTCGATATTCACCCCTCCACTTT,CASSGRYSPLHF
TRBD1,.,TRBJ1-5,TRBV6-5,TGTGCCAGCAGTCCGGGACAGGGACGACAGCCCCAGCATTTT,CASSPGQGRQPQHF
.,once,TRBJ2-6,TRBV6-1,TGTGCCACCGACAGGAGCTCTGGGGCCAACGTCCTGACTTTC,CATDRSSGANVLTF
.,.,TRBJ1-2,TRBV6-1,TGTGCCAGCAGTGGGAGGACAGAAAGTAATGGCTACACCTTC,CASSGRTESNGYTF
.,.,TRBJ2-1,TRBV10-2,TGCGCCAGCAGTGAGTCGAGTAATGAGCAGTTCTTC,CASSESSNEQFF
.,.,TRBJ1-3,TRBV25-1,TGTGCCAGCAGTACCGGGGCTGGAAACACCATATATTTT,CASSTGAGNTIYF
.,.,TRBJ2-2,TRBV5-1,TGCGCCAGCAGCTTGGAACCCTTTAAGGGTACCGGGGAGCTGTTTTTT,CASSLEPFKGTGELFF
.,.,TRBJ1-6,TRBV18,TGTGCCAGCTCAACAGGGCAAGAGGCGTTATGGTCACCCCTCCACTTT,CASSTGQEALWSPLHF
TRBD1,.,TRBJ1-3,TRBV7-9,TGTGCCAGCAGTTATGCAGGGGGCGCCGGAAACACCATATATTTT,CASSYAGGAGNTIYF
.,.,TRBJ1-2,TRBV19,TGTGCCAGTGTTAAGGGGGCTAACTATGGCTACACCTTC,CASVKGANYGYTF